This passage covers 11 T cell receptor beta chains from one sample sequenced in a study of T cell changes during pregnancy in multiple sclerosis. Sequencing was performed with immunoSEQ multiplex PCR; in TCRdb, only in-frame clones are kept and a portion is missing. The sample includes under 130,000 clones, 92% seen only once; the top ten take about 0.9%. Sequences were derived from peripheral blood, sampled after pregnancy. The receptors stem from a female donor with multiple sclerosis, enrolled in a pregnancy study.

This clone has just a few counts. This chain links TRBV7-2 with TRBJ1-5, with D maybe TRBD1 (5 bases). CDR1 and CDR2 (germline): SGHTA, FQGNSA. The V end was cut by 8 bases, the J end by 3 bases, with 8 bases between. CDR3 length: 12 amino acids. The CDR3 here is CASGDFNQPQHF. In nucleotides, the CDR3 is TGTGCCAGCGGGGACTTCAATCAGCCCCAGCATTTT.

V and J are TRBV10-3 and TRBJ2-2; D possibly corresponds to TRBD1 (5 bases). V lost 5 bases, J lost 6 bases, and 7 bases lay in between. This CDR3 comprises 12 residues. Germline V CDR1 and CDR2: ENHRY, SYGVKD. This CDR3 is CAISQGAGELFF. The CDR3 DNA reads as TGTGCCATCAGTCAGGGTGCCGGGGAGCTGTTTTTT.

This clone has a handful of counts. The CDR3 coding sequence is TGTGCCAGCAGTGTCCTACAGGGTTCAAGTGGAAGGCAGCCCCAGCATTTT. Translation: CASSVLQGSSGRQPQHF. The gene calls are TRBV6-1 and TRBJ1-5, with a tentative D call TRBD1 (6 bases). The CDR3 loop spans 17 amino acids. Germline CDR1 reads MNHNS; CDR2 reads SASEGT. The V end was cut by 4 bases, the J end by 7 bases, with 23 bases between.

The rearrangement links TRBV6-6 to TRBJ1-4; possibly TRBD1 for D (6 bases). There are 16 residues in the CDR3. The V end lost 0 bases, the J end lost 6 bases, and 14 bases lay between the germline ends. Germline lookup yields CDR1 MNHNY and CDR2 SVGAGI (reference sequence). The CDR3 DNA reads as TGTGCCAGCAGTTACTCGAAAGGGGGTCCCCATGAAAAACTGTTTTTT. This encodes CASSYSKGGPHEKLFF.

J is TRBJ2-1 and V is TRBV5-5; TRBD2 agrees at 7 bases. The CDR3 is 12 residues long. The V gene's germline CDR1 is SGHKS and CDR2 YYEKEE (reference sequence). With 4 bases clipped from V and 9 bases from J, the junction kept 4 bases outside the gene matches. CDR3 bases: TGTGCCAGCAGCCGGGACTACCGTGAGCAGTTCTTC. It translates to CASSRDYREQFF.

The gene calls are TRBV5-1 and TRBJ1-2; D ambiguous. Trimming removed 0 bases from V and 8 bases from J, with 11 bases in between. Germline assignment: CDR1 SGHRS and CDR2 YFSETQ. The CDR3 extends over 13 amino acids. The CDR3 loop reads CASSLAGVVGYTF. CDR3 sequence (DNA): TGCGCCAGCAGCTTGGCCGGGGTTGTAGGCTACACCTTC.

The chain couples TRBV11-1 to TRBJ2-7, with TRBD1 identical over 7 bases. The V gene's germline CDR1 is SGHAT and CDR2 FQDESV (reference sequence). V shed 5 bases, J shed 7 bases, and the junction held 11 bases outside the gene matches. The CDR3 runs 14 residues. The CDR3, as DNA: TGTGCCAGCAGCCCGGAAAAGGGGGCGCCGGAGCAGTACTTC. This translates into CASSPEKGAPEQYF.

J is TRBJ1-2 and V is TRBV5-1, with 8 bases that match TRBD1. The CDR3 runs 12 residues. With 4 bases clipped from V and 6 bases from J, the junction kept 2 bases outside the gene matches. Germline lookup yields CDR1 SGHRS and CDR2 YFSETQ. Here the CDR3 DNA reads TGCGCCAGCAGCCAGACAGGGGATGGCTACACCTTC. Translation: CASSQTGDGYTF.

This chain uses TRBV29-1 with TRBJ2-2; 8 bases are a match to TRBD2. From germline, CDR1 is SQVTM and CDR2 ANQGSEA. The V gene end was trimmed by 7 bases and the J gene end by 4 bases; junction bases not matched to a gene: 5. This CDR3 is 13 amino acids long. Here the CDR3 reads CSARGGSTGELFF. CDR3 coding DNA: TGCAGCGCTCGGGGGGGTAGCACCGGGGAGCTGTTTTTT.

CDR3: CASSYGSPSEEQYF. The CDR3 nucleotides are TGCGCCAGCAGCTACGGGAGCCCCTCAGAGGAGCAGTACTTC. The chain recombines TRBV10-2 with TRBJ2-7, with D tentatively TRBD2 (6 bases). The CDR3 runs to 14 residues. Trimming took off 6 bases at V and 7 bases at J, with 19 bases between the two ends. Germline assignment: CDR1 WSHSY and CDR2 SAAADI.

V gene TRBV25-1 combines with J gene TRBJ1-2, with 8 bases fitting TRBD1. V lost 3 bases to trimming and J lost 4 bases; unmatched junction nucleotides: 1. The germline V gene has CDR1 MGHDK and CDR2 SYGVNS. The CDR3 is 13 residues long. The CDR3, as DNA: TGTGCCAGCAGTGAGCAGGGGGCCTATGGCTACACCTTC. This sequence encodes CASSEQGAYGYTF.